This record looks at one TCR beta chain sequence and its context. This entry comes from a study of beta chain features in type 1 diabetes. The investigators reverse transcribed all of the isolated RNA, so they sequenced expressed TCRB transcripts. Only in-frame clones appear in the TCRdb table, and some are missing; sequencing was by immunoSEQ multiplex PCR. The sample shows over 500,000 clones, roughly a sixth of them seen only once. Sorted CD4+ subsets: naive, central memory, regulatory, stem cell-like memory (CD45RO/CCR7/CD25/CD127/CD95/CD27 panel). CDR1 is SQVTM, CDR2 ANQGSEA, per germline. This CDR3 spans 12 amino acids. Trimming stripped 5 bases from V and 0 bases from J, with 7 bases between.

The receptor comes from a man younger than 30 in good health. The sample consisted of naive CD4+ T cells from blood. The rearrangement joins TRBV29-1 to TRBJ1-1, with D hard to call. In nucleotides, the CDR3 is TGCAGCGTTTTAACGGTGAACACTGAAGCTTTCTTT. This sequence encodes CSVLTVNTEAFF.